This T cell receptor (beta chain) is from a study of blood T cells in healthy people across ages (dated by TCRdb to the mid-2010s). About the study as a whole: In model experiments, template switching captured roughly one uniquely barcoded TCR beta cDNA molecule for every two T cells. Age-related changes in TCR beta repertoire diversity were measured in the study by deep sequencing normalized with unique cDNA molecular identifiers. Four age groups were formed from the donors: young (average approximately 17 years), middle-aged (approximately 40), aged (62) and long-lived (around 82). Donors of different ages were randomly distributed across sequencing lanes to avoid experimental bias. Using the same blood draw, the study looked at two additional independent replicas of 1 million unique cDNA reads for two donors, one aged 18 to 30 and the other aged 80 or older. Study-level results and caveats: The long-lived group showed more naive CD4+ T cells, fewer expanded clones and increased TCR diversity than the aged group, suggesting age selection. Estimates of total diversity based on one million sequenced T cells were considered lower bounds and underestimates. Conclusive comparison of naive and antigen-experienced compartments was prevented by the profiling of bulk unsorted PBMCs. There was a strong correlation between observed TCR beta diversity and the percentage of naive T cells measured by flow cytometry. As age increased, observed TCR beta diversity per million T cells dropped in a roughly linear way, and a significant reduction was already evident by age roughly 36. Donor CMV infection status was unknown, potentially confounding age-related changes in expanded clonotypes.

As for this clonotype: The antigen it binds to is not known. No base quality information exists; no much larger clone differs at one position.

Donors were a few dozen systemically healthy Caucasian individuals from Russia aged roughly 6 to 90 years. Around 10 milliliters of peripheral blood were drawn from each donor into EDTA-treated Vacutainer tubes. Ficoll-Paque density-gradient centrifugation was used to isolate PBMCs, with at least 6 million obtained per sample. Trizol reagent was used to extract total RNA from PBMCs, with at least 5 micrograms per sample. The percentages of naive CD45RAhigh/CD27high T cells were determined by flow cytometry on a PBMC aliquot from every donor. The junction shows trimming of 2 bases on V and 3 bases on J, and the gene matches do not reach 3 bases of it. The CDR1 and CDR2 encoded by the germline V gene (reference sequence) are GTSNPN and SVGIG. Taken from cysteine to phenylalanine, the CDR3 has 15 residues. The CDR3 DNA has 45 bases and is translated from base 1. Library method: 5' RACE. The sample was run on an Illumina HiSeq 2500. The second PCR ran for about 6 to 11 cycles and used a J-beta primer mix along with a sample-barcoded 5' primer. Each TCR beta cDNA molecule received a unique molecular identifier from a template-switch 5' adaptor carrying 12 random nucleotides. At least 2.5 million CDR3-containing paired-end reads were obtained from each sample. The Mint cDNA synthesis kit, primed by a TRBC-specific oligonucleotide, was used to synthesize first-strand cDNA from all RNA. After uracil-DNA glycosylase treatment, a first 18-cycle PCR used universal primers M1SS and BC2_uni_R on all cDNA. As for how the authors treated the data: Normalization of each sample was performed by random selection of 1 million high-quality reads, each carrying a distinct molecular identifier. Instead of being binned into consensus sequences, reads that shared molecular identifiers were thrown out. MiTCR, run with a Q25 quality threshold and the strictest error-elimination algorithm, handled CDR3 identification, clonotype clustering and error correction. Lower-bound total TCR beta diversity was estimated with a nonparametric unseen species model using Euler transformation. Through fastp at Q25 and MiXCR, TCRdb rebuilt clones from the public reads, retaining in-frame beta chains. Entries that share a CDR3 protein sequence are merged under the most common genes and DNA. V and J calls and clone size were set by TCRdb, not the authors. In this sample the table shows approximately 400,000 distinct CDR3 sequences, approximately 51% of which occur a single time. The ten top clones hold roughly 51% of the sample.

This TCR was recovered from a man in his sixties in good health. The chain is made from TRBV30 and TRBJ2-1, with 11 bases in between that match TRBD1. Input material: blood. The CDR3 is CAWSRTGGLYNEQFF. At the DNA level, the sequence is TGTGCCTGGAGTAGGACAGGGGGCCTCTACAATGAGCAGTTCTTC.